The 25 T cell receptor beta chains below all came from one sample that was sequenced in a study of a mutant IDH1 vaccine in newly diagnosed glioma. Method: immunoSEQ multiplex PCR; TCRdb's copy keeps in-frame clones and lacks some. The profile shows tens of thousands of clones, roughly 81% of them singletons. Their specific antigens are unknown. Time point noted: week 23, last vaccination. With topical imiquimod, each dose of the vaccine consisted of 300 ug of mutant IDH1 20-mer peptide. Sequencing used PBMCs, obtained from a glioma patient whose treatment included an IDH1 peptide vaccine. These receptors were collected from a woman aged 40-49 years with glioma. Some clones in this sample may be carry-over from other donors' samples.

The gene calls are TRBV6-5 and TRBJ1-2; TRBD1 agrees at 10 bases. This CDR3 has 16 amino acids. J gave up 3 bases and V 1 base, and 5 bases lay outside the gene matches. Germline CDR1 and CDR2: MNHEY and SVGAGI. The CDR3 loop is CASSYYWTGGDYGYTF. The CDR3 region has the DNA TGTGCCAGCAGTTACTATTGGACAGGGGGTGACTATGGCTACACCTTC.

J is TRBJ2-2 and V is TRBV19; D might be TRBD2 (6 bases). The ends were cut back, 6 bases at V and 4 bases at J, with 18 bases in the middle. The germline gives CDR1 LNHDA, CDR2 SQIVND (reference sequence). The CDR3 has 16 amino acids. The CDR3 sequence is CASSRGMGQGTGELFF. The CDR3 nucleotides read TGTGCCAGTAGCCGGGGGATGGGGCAGGGCACCGGGGAGCTGTTTTTT.

The chain has TRBV5-1 and TRBJ1-1; weak D call: TRBD1 (6 bases). CDR1 is SGHRS and CDR2 is YFSETQ in the germline V gene. The CDR3 length is 15 residues. V lost 0 bases to trimming and J lost 8 bases, with 17 bases between them. The CDR3 coding sequence is TGCGCCAGCAGCTTGGATGGTCCGGGGGCTCGGGAAGCTTTCTTT. Protein product: CASSLDGPGAREAFF.

V is TRBV5-1 and J is TRBJ2-1; TRBD2 aligns across 8 bases. The CDR3 loop spans 18 amino acids. The J segment lost 0 bases and the V segment lost 3 bases, leaving 11 bases of the junction unmatched. Germline assignment: CDR1 SGHRS and CDR2 YFSETQ. CDR3 amino acids: CASSSLGLAGSSYNEQFF. The CDR3 nucleotides are TGCGCCAGCAGCTCCCTCGGCCTAGCGGGTAGCTCCTACAATGAGCAGTTCTTC.

The chain combines TRBV28 with TRBJ1-3; D not resolved. CDR3 length: 15 amino acids. V lost 4 bases, J lost 5 bases, and 15 bases lay in between. Germline assignment: CDR1 MDHEN and CDR2 SYDVKM. CDR3: CASSSPRALRNTIYF. The CDR3 bases are TGTGCCAGCAGTTCCCCCCGGGCCTTACGAAACACCATATATTTT.

The chain employs TRBV7-2 and TRBJ1-5, with 8 bases matching TRBD1. The CDR3 consists of 16 residues. The germline CDR1 and CDR2 sequences are SGHTA and FQGNSA. Trimming cost V 2 bases and J 5 bases; bases outside gene matches: 8. Written as DNA, the CDR3 is TGTGCCAGCAGCTTACGAGACAGGGGTTGGGATCAGCCCCAGCATTTT. Translating it yields CASSLRDRGWDQPQHF. Full variable domain (remainder filled in from reference TRBV7-2 and TRBJ1-5): GAGVSQSPSNKVTEKGKDVELRCDPISGHTALYWYRQSLGQGLEFLIYFQGNSAPDKSGLPSDRFSAERTGGSVSTLTIQRTQQEDSAVYLCASSLRDRGWDQPQHFGDGTRLSIL.

The CDR3 DNA follows: TGTGCCAGCAGACCTCAAGCTAGCGGGGGGGCCGACAATGAGCAGTTCTTC. As protein: CASRPQASGGADNEQFF. The chain employs TRBV5-4 and TRBJ2-1; TRBD2 matches at 12 bases. This CDR3 has 17 amino acids. CDR1 is SGHNT and CDR2 is YYREEE in the germline V gene (reference sequence). J lost 5 bases, V lost 5 bases, and 11 bases had no gene match.

The J gene is TRBJ2-2, the V gene TRBV7-6, with D possibly matching TRBD2 (6 bases). The CDR3 has 16 residues. Trimming cost V 1 base and J 5 bases, with 14 bases left between them. Germline CDR1 and CDR2: SGHVS and FNYEAQ. This CDR3 reads CASSLVGVAVTGELFF. Here the CDR3 DNA reads TGTGCCAGCAGCTTAGTGGGCGTAGCGGTAACCGGGGAGCTGTTTTTT.

The chain uses TRBV5-6 and TRBJ1-2; D gene unclear. This CDR3 is 11 amino acids long. Germline loops: CDR1 SGHDT, CDR2 YYEEEE. Between the trimmed V and J ends, which lost 0 bases and 6 bases, there was a span of 3 bases. For the CDR3, the DNA is TGTGCCAGCAGCTTGGTCCATGGCTACACCTTC. Encoded protein: CASSLVHGYTF. Filled out from reference TRBV5-6 and TRBJ1-2, the complete variable domain reads DAGVTQSPTHLIKTRGQQVTLRCSPKSGHDTVSWYQQALGQGPQFIFQYYEEEERQRGNFPDRFSGHQFPNYSSELNVNALLLGDSALYLCASSLVHGYTFGSGTRLTVV.

This clone has just a few counts. The J gene is TRBJ1-1, the V gene TRBV7-2, with 9 positions matching TRBD1. CDR3 size: 19 residues. The V gene's germline CDR1 is SGHTA and CDR2 FQGNSA. V lost 0 bases to trimming and J lost 0 bases; unmatched junction nucleotides: 11. CDR3 loop: CASSLARQGEGWMNTEAFF. CDR3 nucleotide sequence: TGTGCCAGCAGCTTAGCTCGACAGGGGGAAGGATGGATGAACACTGAAGCTTTCTTT. Complete variable domain (other parts from reference TRBV7-2 and TRBJ1-1): GAGVSQSPSNKVTEKGKDVELRCDPISGHTALYWYRQSLGQGLEFLIYFQGNSAPDKSGLPSDRFSAERTGGSVSTLTIQRTQQEDSAVYLCASSLARQGEGWMNTEAFFGQGTRLTVV.

This chain joins TRBV6-4 and TRBJ2-3, with 10 bases lining up with TRBD2. V trimming: 5 bases; J trimming: 0 bases; junction bases outside the gene matches: 5. There are 16 residues in the CDR3. Germline V gene data show CDR1 as MRHNA and CDR2 as SNTAGT. DNA for the CDR3: TGTGCCAGCAGTCCCCTAGCGGGGGCTAGCACAGATACGCAGTATTTT. Protein product: CASSPLAGASTDTQYF.

V is TRBV19 and J is TRBJ2-2; D perhaps matches TRBD1 (5 bases). In germline, CDR1 is LNHDA, CDR2 SQIVND (reference sequence). The CDR3 has 16 residues. Trimming removed 1 base from V and 4 bases from J, with 13 bases in between. CDR3 nucleotide sequence: TGTGCCAGTAGTATAGTTGGGGCGGCGACCACCGGGGAGCTGTTTTTT. Translating gives CASSIVGAATTGELFF.

The chain links TRBV2 to TRBJ2-7, with unresolved D. CDR3 size: 14 residues. Germline CDR1 reads SNHLY; CDR2 reads FYNNEI. Trimming left V 3 bases short and J 1 base short, with 10 bases between. The CDR3 protein is CASSDRGLSYEQYF. CDR3 in DNA: TGTGCCAGCAGTGACCGTGGGCTTTCCTACGAGCAGTACTTC.

The chain couples TRBV2 to TRBJ1-4; 8 bases align to TRBD1. The CDR3 consists of 14 residues. The V gene end was trimmed by 4 bases and the J gene end by 7 bases; junction bases not matched to a gene: 5. Germline loops: CDR1 SNHLY, CDR2 FYNNEI. CDR3 region: CASSGQGSGEKLFF. CDR3 bases: TGTGCCAGCAGTGGACAGGGGTCTGGTGAAAAACTGTTTTTT.

This clone was observed a few times. V is TRBV25-1 and J is TRBJ1-5; the match to TRBD1 covers 8 bases. Looked up from germline, CDR1 is MGHDK and CDR2 is SYGVNS. There are 14 residues in the CDR3. Trimming at V came to 6 bases and at J to 0 bases, leaving 1 base not matched to a gene. The CDR3 region is CASSTGGSNQPQHF. In DNA form, the CDR3 reads TGTGCCAGCAGCACAGGGGGTAGCAATCAGCCCCAGCATTTT.

The rearrangement joins TRBV9 to TRBJ2-5, with 8 bases aligning to TRBD2. Germline CDR1 and CDR2: SGDLS and YYNGEE. The CDR3 consists of 15 residues. V was pared by 3 bases and J by 5 bases, with 9 bases of the junction left unmatched. The CDR3 sequence is CASSALGGAVETQYF. CDR3 nucleotide sequence: TGTGCCAGCAGCGCCCTCGGGGGGGCAGTGGAGACCCAGTACTTC. The entire variable domain, with the rest obtained from reference TRBV9 and TRBJ2-5, is as follows: DSGVTQTPKHLITATGQRVTLRCSPRSGDLSVYWYQQSLDQGLQFLIQYYNGEERAKGNILERFSAQQFPDLHSELNLSSLELGDSALYFCASSALGGAVETQYFGPGTRLLVL.

The chain joins TRBV11-1 to TRBJ2-7; perhaps D is TRBD1 or TRBD2 (5 bases each). This CDR3 is built from 19 residues. Germline V gene sequence: CDR1 SGHAT, CDR2 FQDESV (reference sequence). V was cut by 0 bases and J by 0 bases, with 21 bases left in between. This CDR3 is CASSLAGAGGLQFSYEQYF. CDR3 in DNA: TGTGCCAGCAGCTTAGCTGGGGCGGGCGGGTTGCAGTTCTCCTACGAGCAGTACTTC.

The chain couples TRBV9 to TRBJ2-1, with D uncertain. This CDR3 region has 16 residues. Germline V gene data show CDR1 as SGDLS and CDR2 as YYNGEE. Trimming removed 4 bases at V and 5 bases at J, with 19 bases between. CDR3 region: CASSIRAEPINNEQFF. The CDR3 DNA is TGTGCCAGCAGCATACGAGCAGAGCCTATTAACAATGAGCAGTTCTTC.

V usage is TRBV9 and J usage is TRBJ2-3; 7 nucleotides line up with TRBD2. The junction had 8 bases not matched to a gene; V was cut back by 4 bases and J by 6 bases. This CDR3 region has 14 residues. The germline CDR1 and CDR2 sequences are SGDLS and YYNGEE. CDR3 loop: CASSLSGKLDTQYF. CDR3 DNA sequence: TGTGCCAGCAGCTTAAGCGGGAAGTTGGATACGCAGTATTTT. The whole variable domain, filled in from reference TRBV9 and TRBJ2-3, reads DSGVTQTPKHLITATGQRVTLRCSPRSGDLSVYWYQQSLDQGLQFLIQYYNGEERAKGNILERFSAQQFPDLHSELNLSSLELGDSALYFCASSLSGKLDTQYFGPGTRLTVL.

This clone was recorded a few times. The chain uses TRBV30 and TRBJ1-6, with unresolved D. CDR3 length equals 12 residues. With 4 bases removed from V and 7 bases from J, the gap between germline ends came to 8 bases. From germline, CDR1 is GTSNPN and CDR2 SVGIG (reference sequence). The CDR3 is CAWTELNSPLHF. The CDR3 nucleotides read TGTGCCTGGACAGAATTAAATTCACCCCTCCACTTT.

This clone has just one count. In DNA, the CDR3 is TGTGCCAGCAGAGTCAGCGGGGTGAGCTCCTACGAGCAGTACTTC. Amino acids: CASRVSGVSSYEQYF. This rearrangement joins TRBV7-9 to TRBJ2-7, with 7 nucleotides matching TRBD2. The V and J ends lost 6 bases and 0 bases, in that order; junction bases with no gene match: 8. The germline V gene has CDR1 SEHNR and CDR2 FQNEAQ (reference sequence). This CDR3 has 15 residues.

This clone was seen a handful of times. V is TRBV23-1 and J is TRBJ2-7; TRBD2 is a possible D gene (5 bases). TRBV23-1 is placed among ORFs of uncertain function. The CDR3 is 14 amino acids. Trimming left V 8 bases short and J 0 bases short, with 14 bases between. DNA of the CDR3: TGCGCCAGCTCCCCGGAGGTTCCCTCCTACGAGCAGTACTTC. This encodes CASSPEVPSYEQYF.

This chain joins TRBV6-5 and TRBJ2-5; D is uncertain. The V gene's germline CDR1 is MNHEY and CDR2 SVGAGI. The V end was cut by 1 base, the J end by 4 bases, with 7 bases between. This CDR3 region has 13 residues. As DNA, the CDR3 is TGTGCCAGCAGTTACTACCTCGGAGAGACCCAGTACTTC. As protein: CASSYYLGETQYF.

This clone has just a few counts. The junction departs from the called germline gene at one end, perhaps through a read error. The chain employs TRBV11-2 and TRBJ2-3, with D possibly matching TRBD2 (6 bases). The CDR3 covers 11 residues. CDR1 is SGHAT and CDR2 is FQNNGV in the germline V gene. For the CDR3, the DNA is TGTGCCAGCAGCTCCGGGGGACGGGTAAATTTT. This sequence encodes CASSSGGRVNF.

The chain joins TRBV9 to TRBJ1-2; D not resolved. The V gene lost 4 bases and the J gene lost 4 bases, with 20 bases spanning the gap. The CDR3 contains 16 residues. Germline CDR1 and CDR2: SGDLS and YYNGEE. In DNA, the CDR3 is TGTGCCAGCAGCCCATTTGAGGAGATAACACCCTATGGCTACACCTTC. Amino acid sequence: CASSPFEEITPYGYTF.